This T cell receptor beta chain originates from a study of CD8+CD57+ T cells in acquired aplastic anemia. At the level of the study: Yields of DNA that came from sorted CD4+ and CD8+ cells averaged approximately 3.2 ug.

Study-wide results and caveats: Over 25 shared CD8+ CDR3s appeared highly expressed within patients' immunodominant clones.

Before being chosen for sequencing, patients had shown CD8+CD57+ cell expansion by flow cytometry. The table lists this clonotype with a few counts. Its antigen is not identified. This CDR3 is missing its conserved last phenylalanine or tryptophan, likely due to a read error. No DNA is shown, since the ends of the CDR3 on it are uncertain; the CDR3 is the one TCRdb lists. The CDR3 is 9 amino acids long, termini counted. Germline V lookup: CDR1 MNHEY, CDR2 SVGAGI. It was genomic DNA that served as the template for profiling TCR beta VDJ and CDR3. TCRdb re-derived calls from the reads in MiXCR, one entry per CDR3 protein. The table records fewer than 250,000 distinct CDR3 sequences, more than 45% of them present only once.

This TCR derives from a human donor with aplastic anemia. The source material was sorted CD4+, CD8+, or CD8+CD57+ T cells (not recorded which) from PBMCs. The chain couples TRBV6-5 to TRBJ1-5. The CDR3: CASSRSRHS.